The 29 T cell receptor gamma chains listed next were all sequenced from one sample in a study of human gamma delta and Vdelta1 T cells. TCRdb fed the PCR reads to CATT. The data show approximately 640 gamma-chain clones, approximately 15% seen once. Material for sequencing was Vdelta1 gamma-delta T cells from blood. All receptors derive from a human donor in good health.

This clone was seen only a few times. This chain uses TRGV5 with TRGJ1 or TRGJ2. J lost 4 bases, V lost 0 bases, and 3 bases had no gene match. Germline V CDR1 and CDR2: VINAFY, YDVSNSKD. The CDR3 totals 13 residues. For the CDR3, the DNA is TGTGCCACCTGGGACAGGCCCTATTATAAGAAACTCTTT. Its translation: CATWDRPYYKKLF.

The sample holds a few counts of this clone. The rearrangement joins TRGV4 to TRGJ1 or TRGJ2. The CDR3 is 12 amino acids. CDR1 is EGSTGY, CDR2 YDSYTSSV, per germline. V was clipped by 4 bases and J by 9 bases; unmatched bases: 9. CDR3 nucleotide sequence: TGTGCCACCTGGGACCCAACACTTAAGAAACTCTTT. Translation: CATWDPTLKKLF.

The chain recombines TRGV9 with TRGJ1 or TRGJ2. V was pared by 0 bases and J by 3 bases, with 2 bases of the junction left unmatched. Germline-derived CDR1 and CDR2 are GITISATS and ISYDGTV (reference sequence). The CDR3 is made up of 13 amino acids. CDR3: CALWEVFYYKKLF. Written as DNA, the CDR3 is TGTGCCTTGTGGGAGGTGTTTTATTATAAGAAACTCTTT.

Within the sample, this clone is large. V gene TRGV9 combines with J gene TRGJ1 or TRGJ2. Losses at the gene ends were 5 bases for V and 2 bases for J; bases not matched to a gene: 12. CDR3 length: 15 residues. The germline CDR1 and CDR2 sequences are GITISATS and ISYDGTV (reference sequence). The CDR3 DNA follows: TGTGCCTTGTGGGCCCTCCATTTTGATTATTATAAGAAACTCTTT. Protein product: CALWALHFDYYKKLF.

This clone was seen a few times. This chain connects TRGV4 to TRGJ1 or TRGJ2. The CDR3 has 11 amino acids. Germline V gene data show CDR1 as EGSTGY and CDR2 as YDSYTSSV. The V segment lost 4 bases and the J segment 8 bases; nucleotides outside the gene matches: 5. The CDR3 DNA reads as TGTGCCACCTGGGACGGGGATAAGAAACTCTTT. Translation gives CATWDGDKKLF.

In the case of this clone: A much larger clone differs by one base, so this may be a read error. This specimen includes other DNA sequences encoding the same CDR3. The chain links TRGV5 to TRGJP2. CDR1 is VINAFY, CDR2 YDVSNSKD, per germline. The CDR3 is 18 residues long. V trimming: 1 base; J trimming: 0 bases; junction bases outside the gene matches: 11. The CDR3 DNA sequence: TGTGCCACCTGGGACAGACACCCTCCATATAGTAGTGATTGGATCAAGACGTTT. Its translation: CATWDRHPPYSSDWIKTF.

This clone was seen a few times. TCRdb's protein, taken from a much larger clone, differs from this DNA's translation at residue 8, likely owing to a read error; the protein displayed comes from the DNA. This chain joins TRGV8 and TRGJP2. The CDR3 is 16 residues long. The germline CDR1 and CDR2 sequences are VENAVY and YDSYNSRV. The V and J ends lost 6 bases and 1 base, in that order; junction bases with no gene match: 11. This CDR3 is CATWITGSSSDWIKTF. The CDR3 region has the DNA TGTGCCACCTGGATTACCGGGAGTAGTAGTGATTGGATCAAGACGTTT.

There are a few counts of this clone. V usage is TRGV10 and J usage is TRGJ1 or TRGJ2. TRGV10 is filed as an ORF, its function uncertain. The CDR3 contains 15 residues. Unmatched junction bases numbered 11, after V lost 8 bases and J lost 0 bases. CDR3: CAAWDLSPNYYKKLF. CDR3 nucleotide sequence: TGTGCTGCGTGGGATTTATCCCCGAATTATTATAAGAAACTCTTT.

A remark on this clone: One base separates it from a far larger clone, so it is likely a read error. The chain combines TRGV10 with TRGJP. TRGV10 is classed as an ORF, of uncertain function. The CDR3 spans 19 residues. The CDR3 spells CALWEVLQLPELGKKIKVF. CDR3 DNA sequence: TGTGCCTTGTGGGAGGTGTTGCAACTGCCAGAGTTGGGCAAAAAAATCAAGGTATTT.

In this sample, this clone turned up a few times. The chain links TRGV5 to TRGJ1 or TRGJ2. V lost 0 bases to trimming and J lost 6 bases; unmatched junction nucleotides: 8. CDR3 length equals 14 residues. Germline CDR1 VINAFY, CDR2 YDVSNSKD. CDR3 DNA sequence: TGTGCCACCTGGGACAGGCCAGGTTTTTATAAGAAACTCTTT. Translating gives CATWDRPGFYKKLF.

In its sample, this clone was seen a few times. This sequence joins TRGV10 and TRGJ1 or TRGJ2. TRGV10 is an open reading frame, and its role is uncertain. This CDR3 is built from 13 residues. Germline trimming cut 8 bases from V and 11 bases from J; bases unmatched to any gene: 16. The CDR3 loop is CAAWDSLRGEKLF. The CDR3 DNA reads as TGTGCTGCGTGGGATTCTCTAAGGGGGGAGAAACTCTTT.

In its sample, this clone is medium-sized. The V gene is TRGV9, the J gene TRGJP. The CDR3 spans 16 residues. Looked up from germline, CDR1 is GITISATS and CDR2 is ISYDGTV (reference sequence). The V and J ends lost 0 bases and 4 bases, in that order; junction bases with no gene match: 0. The CDR3 loop reads CALWEVQELGKKIKVF. The CDR3 DNA reads as TGTGCCTTGTGGGAGGTGCAAGAGTTGGGCAAAAAAATCAAGGTATTT.

This clone is deemed large. This rearrangement joins TRGV8 to TRGJP1. V gave up 2 bases and J gave up 3 bases; unmatched junction bases: 0. From germline, CDR1 is VENAVY and CDR2 YDSYNSRV. This CDR3 contains 13 residues. The CDR3 DNA reads TGTGCCACCTGGGATACCACTGGTTGGTTCAAGATATTT. Protein sequence: CATWDTTGWFKIF.

The genes are TRGV8 and TRGJ1 or TRGJ2. The germline V gene encodes CDR1 VENAVY and CDR2 YDSYNSRV. The junction had 18 bases not matched to a gene; V was cut back by 5 bases and J by 8 bases. The CDR3 totals 15 residues. Here the CDR3 reads CATWVERRDNHKKLF. CDR3 bases: TGTGCCACCTGGGTCGAAAGGCGGGATAATCATAAGAAACTCTTT.

This clone has more than one count but fewer than ten. The chain recombines TRGV3 with TRGJ1 or TRGJ2. With V trimmed by 4 bases and J by 4 bases, 4 bases remained unmatched. The CDR3 is made up of 12 amino acids. The germline V gene has CDR1 VTNTFY and CDR2 YDVSTARD (reference sequence). CDR3 residues: CATWEGYYKKLF. CDR3 sequence (DNA): TGTGCCACCTGGGAGGGGTATTATAAGAAACTCTTT.

V gene TRGV5 combines with J gene TRGJ1 or TRGJ2. V lost 1 base, J lost 12 bases, and 18 bases stayed unmatched. Germline lookup yields CDR1 VINAFY and CDR2 YDVSNSKD. The CDR3 covers 15 residues. CDR3 nucleotides: TGTGCCACCTGGGACAGCCCGCCAACGGGAATTTCGAAACTCTTT. Translating gives CATWDSPPTGISKLF.

This clone turned up a few times. Different DNA sequences within this sample yield the same CDR3. The gene calls are TRGV2 and TRGJ1 or TRGJ2. Germline V lookup: CDR1 EGSNGY, CDR2 YDSYNSKV. Trimming at V came to 0 bases and at J to 3 bases, leaving 5 bases not matched to a gene. There are 14 residues in the CDR3. The CDR3 sequence: CATWDGPGYYKKLF. CDR3 sequence (DNA): TGTGCCACCTGGGACGGGCCTGGTTATTATAAGAAACTCTTT.

The chain uses TRGV2 and TRGJ1 or TRGJ2. Trimming at V came to 0 bases and at J to 2 bases, leaving 4 bases not matched to a gene. The CDR3 runs to 14 residues. Per the germline V gene, CDR1 is EGSNGY and CDR2 is YDSYNSKV. The chain's CDR3 is CATWDGLYYYKKLF. The CDR3 bases are TGTGCCACCTGGGACGGGCTGTATTATTATAAGAAACTCTTT.

This chain links TRGV3 with TRGJP2. V was pared by 0 bases and J by 8 bases, with 9 bases of the junction left unmatched. This CDR3 comprises 15 residues. CDR1 and CDR2 (germline): VTNTFY, YDVSTARD (reference sequence). CDR3 sequence: CATWDRPARDWIKTF. In DNA, the CDR3 is TGTGCCACCTGGGACAGGCCCGCGAGGGATTGGATCAAGACGTTT.

Of note for this clone: TCRdb assigns this DNA the protein of a much larger clone, which departs from its translation at residue 3; this likely reflects a read error, and the protein shown comes from translating the DNA. This rearrangement joins TRGV4 to TRGJ1 or TRGJ2. Germline CDR1 EGSTGY, CDR2 YDSYTSSV. The CDR3 has 14 residues. The CDR3 here is CAAWDGFFYYKKLF. In DNA, the CDR3 is TGTGCCGCCTGGGACGGGTTCTTTTATTATAAGAAACTCTTT.

To note about this clone: This DNA's translation differs at residue 15 from TCRdb's protein, which comes from a much larger clone; a read error is likely, and the protein shown is translated from the DNA. The V call is TRGV8, the J call TRGJP1. CDR1 and CDR2 (germline): VENAVY, YDSYNSRV. The CDR3 spans 16 residues. The CDR3 spells CATWITGRSSDWIKIF. The CDR3 region has the DNA TGTGCCACCTGGATTACCGGGCGTAGTAGTGATTGGATCAAGATATTT.

A few counts support this clone. The gene calls are TRGV8 and TRGJP2. This CDR3 is built from 12 residues. Germline assignment: CDR1 VENAVY and CDR2 YDSYNSRV. J gave up 7 bases and V 1 base, and 0 bases lay outside the gene matches. CDR3 nucleotides: TGTGCCACCTGGGATAGTGATTGGATCAAGACGTTT. As protein: CATWDSDWIKTF.

This clone was seen more than once but under ten times. The protein TCRdb lists belongs to a much larger clone and differs from this DNA's translation at residue 3, which points to a read error; the protein shown is made from the DNA. The V gene is TRGV8, the J gene TRGJP2. Germline V lookup: CDR1 VENAVY, CDR2 YDSYNSRV. There are 16 residues in the CDR3. The CDR3 sequence is CAAWITGRSSDWIKTF. In nucleotides, the CDR3 is TGTGCCGCCTGGATTACCGGGCGTAGTAGTGATTGGATCAAGACGTTT.

This clone occurred a few times. The protein TCRdb lists belongs to a much larger clone and differs from this DNA's translation at residue 10, which points to a read error; the protein shown is made from the DNA. V and J are TRGV9 and TRGJP1. The germline V gene has CDR1 GITISATS and CDR2 ISYDGTV (reference sequence). CDR3 length: 15 amino acids. The CDR3 sequence is CALWEHNTTDWFKIF. DNA for the CDR3: TGTGCCTTGTGGGAACACAATACCACTGATTGGTTCAAGATATTT.

This clone counts as medium-sized. The J gene is TRGJ1 or TRGJ2, the V gene TRGV3. The germline V gene has CDR1 VTNTFY and CDR2 YDVSTARD (reference sequence). The CDR3 spans 12 residues. V lost 0 bases and J lost 5; bases outside the gene matches: 1. The CDR3 region is CATWDRHYKKLF. The CDR3 DNA reads as TGTGCCACCTGGGACAGGCATTATAAGAAACTCTTT.

In this sample, this clone turned up a few times. The chain carries TRGV9 and TRGJP1. Germline V gene sequence: CDR1 GITISATS, CDR2 ISYDGTV (reference sequence). This CDR3 contains 15 residues. Trimming took 2 bases from V and 0 from J; bases not matched to a gene: 3. The CDR3 DNA reads as TGTGCCTTGTGGGAGGCACATACCACTGGTTGGTTCAAGATATTT. This codes for CALWEAHTTGWFKIF.

The chain has TRGV2 and TRGJ1 or TRGJ2. This CDR3 has 11 residues. V was clipped by 6 bases and J by 7 bases; unmatched bases: 6. Per germline, CDR1 EGSNGY and CDR2 YDSYNSKV. The CDR3 reads CATWTRYKKLF. DNA for the CDR3: TGTGCCACCTGGACCCGGTATAAGAAACTCTTT.

The chain combines TRGV4 with TRGJ1 or TRGJ2. This CDR3 contains 14 residues. CDR1 and CDR2 from the germline V gene are EGSTGY and YDSYTSSV. The trim removed 6 bases at V and 3 bases at J, leaving 11 bases unmatched. The CDR3 sequence: CATWPPGIYYKKLF. For the CDR3, the DNA is TGTGCCACCTGGCCTCCCGGGATTTATTATAAGAAACTCTTT.

This clone qualifies as hyperexpanded. The genes are TRGV2 and TRGJ1 or TRGJ2. Germline assignment: CDR1 EGSNGY and CDR2 YDSYNSKV. The V segment lost 0 bases and the J segment 10 bases; nucleotides outside the gene matches: 6. CDR3 length: 12 amino acids. The CDR3 DNA sequence: TGTGCCACCTGGGACGGGCGGATAAAGAAACTCTTT. As protein: CATWDGRIKKLF.